This entry features one TCR beta chain sequence. In the authors' methods: The assay estimated nucleated cells by amplifying reference gene primers. The method was immunoSEQ multiplex PCR; TCRdb's version includes in-frame clones alone and lacks a portion of them. That table furnishes V, J and clone size, whereas the DNA furnished D and trimming. Of about 160,000 clones listed, about nine tenths are singletons. The data were obtained in a study of blood T cell repertoires in COVID-19. Study-wide background: From T cells, B-cell-depleted T cells, or PBMCs came the material, which was cDNA or gDNA.

The CDR3 covers 15 residues. The germline CDR1 and CDR2 sequences are LGHNA and YSLEER. Between the trimmed V and J ends, which lost 1 base and 6 bases, there was a span of 13 bases. The clonotype comes from a man aged 30-40 years with COVID-19, enrolled during active disease. This chain joins TRBV4-3 and TRBJ1-5; D call uncertain. Material: peripheral blood. CDR3 residues: CASSQGSGGGQPQHF. The CDR3 coding sequence is TGCGCCAGCAGCCAAGGGTCGGGAGGAGGTCAGCCCCAGCATTTT.